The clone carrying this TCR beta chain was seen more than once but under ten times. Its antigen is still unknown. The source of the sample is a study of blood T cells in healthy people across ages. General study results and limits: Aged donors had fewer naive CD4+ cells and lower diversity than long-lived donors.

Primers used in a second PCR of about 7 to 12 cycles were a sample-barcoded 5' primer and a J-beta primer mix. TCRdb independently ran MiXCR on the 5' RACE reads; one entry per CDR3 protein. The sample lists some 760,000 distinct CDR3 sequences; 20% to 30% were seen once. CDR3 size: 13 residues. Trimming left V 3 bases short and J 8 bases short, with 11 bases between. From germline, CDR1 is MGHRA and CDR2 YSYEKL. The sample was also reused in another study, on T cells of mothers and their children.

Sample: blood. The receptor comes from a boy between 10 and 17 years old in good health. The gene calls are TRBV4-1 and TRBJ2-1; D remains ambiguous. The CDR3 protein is CASSQAPVHEQFF. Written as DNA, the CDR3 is TGCGCCAGCAGCCAGGCCCCCGTGCATGAGCAGTTCTTC.